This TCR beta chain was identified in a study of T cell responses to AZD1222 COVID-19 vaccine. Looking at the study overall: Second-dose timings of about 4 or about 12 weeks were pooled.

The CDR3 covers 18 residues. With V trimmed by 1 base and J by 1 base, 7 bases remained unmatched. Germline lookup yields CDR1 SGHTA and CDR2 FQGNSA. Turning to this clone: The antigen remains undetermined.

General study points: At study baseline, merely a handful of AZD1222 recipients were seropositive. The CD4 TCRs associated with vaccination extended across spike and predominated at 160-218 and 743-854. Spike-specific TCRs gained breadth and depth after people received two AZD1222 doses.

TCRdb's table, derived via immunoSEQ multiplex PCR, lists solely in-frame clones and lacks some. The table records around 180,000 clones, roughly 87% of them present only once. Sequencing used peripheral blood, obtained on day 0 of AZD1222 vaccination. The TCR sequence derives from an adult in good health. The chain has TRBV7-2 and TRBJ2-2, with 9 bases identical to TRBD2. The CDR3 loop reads CASSLVGPSGMNTGELFF. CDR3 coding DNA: TGTGCCAGCAGCTTAGTCGGGCCTAGCGGGATGAACACCGGGGAGCTGTTTTTT. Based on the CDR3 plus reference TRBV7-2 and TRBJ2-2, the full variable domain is GAGVSQSPSNKVTEKGKDVELRCDPISGHTALYWYRQSLGQGLEFLIYFQGNSAPDKSGLPSDRFSAERTGGSVSTLTIQRTQQEDSAVYLCASSLVGPSGMNTGELFFGEGSRLTVL.